This T cell receptor (beta chain) stems from a study of shared clonotypes between healthy human individuals. This CDR3 contains 13 residues. From germline, CDR1 is SGHDN and CDR2 FVKESK. The V end was cut by 4 bases, the J end by 3 bases, with 10 bases between. Repertoires were generated with immunoSEQ multiplex PCR, while TCRdb's copy carries only in-frame clones and drops some. This sample carries about 2 million clones, roughly 94% of them seen once, and the ten largest clones take 1.2%. Naive CD8 cells lacked CD45RO, underwent positive selection for CCR7 and left out terminally differentiated effector memory CD45RA+ cells.

This receptor was obtained from a man younger than 30 in good health. What was sequenced was naive CD8+ T cells sorted from blood. The chain is built from TRBV14 and TRBJ2-7; D gene ambiguous. CDR3 amino acids: CASSRLDNYEQYF. The CDR3 nucleotides read TGTGCCAGCAGCCGATTAGACAACTACGAGCAGTACTTC.